This is a list of T cell receptor beta chains from one sample in a study of blood T cell repertoires in COVID-19. Profiled with immunoSEQ multiplex PCR; TCRdb holds only in-frame clones, not every one. The sample contains approximately 110,000 clones, around 90% of which appear only once. Sequencing was carried out using peripheral blood. All receptors come from a human donor in a cohort sampled during active COVID-19. CDR3s include the opening cysteine and the closing phenylalanine or tryptophan. The size field is filled for only some rows; it gives once, few, many or a size class.

CASSELAGFLANQPQHF	.	17	TRBV6-1	TRBJ1-5
CASSQGVNRDQETQYF	.	16	TRBV4-2	TRBJ2-5
CASSLAGVTYNEQFF	once	15	TRBV7-2	TRBJ2-1
CASSPQTSGSTQYF	.	14	TRBV18	TRBJ2-3
CASSLHGSYTF	few	11	TRBV12-3/TRBV12-4	TRBJ1-2
CASRGYSGGSYEQYF	.	15	TRBV19	TRBJ2-7
CASSLGPRTSNQPQHF	.	16	TRBV5-1	TRBJ1-5
CASSLAGTETSGRDF	.	15	TRBV9	TRBJ2-7
CASSPGQGISYNEQFF	.	16	TRBV7-9	TRBJ2-1
CASSLQGSEKLFF	.	13	TRBV5-1	TRBJ1-4
CASSLSTGGGMNGYTF	.	16	TRBV28	TRBJ1-2
CASSLGGFAEAFF	.	13	TRBV12-3/TRBV12-4	TRBJ1-1
CASSPTENYGYTF	.	13	TRBV18	TRBJ1-2
CASSLADRVVLDGYTF	.	16	TRBV7-9	TRBJ1-2
CASSRSGSYTF	.	11	TRBV5-4	TRBJ1-2
CASSYSRLAAQETQYF	.	16	TRBV6-2/TRBV6-3	TRBJ2-5
CATSDFRGLWGTDTQYF	.	17	TRBV24-1	TRBJ2-3